The 30 T cell receptor beta chains presented below share a single source sample, sequenced in a study of blood T cell repertoires in COVID-19 (dated by TCRdb to the early 2020s). Receptor libraries were prepared by the immunoSEQ multiplex PCR assay. TCRdb took over this immuneACCESS table, retaining in-frame rearrangements with V and J assigned. Such tables are incomplete; in checked studies, under half of the missing clones stem from an unresolved V gene, and the remainder is unexplained. The sample contains some 260,000 clones, about 88% of them found a single time. About 2.1% of the sample is in the top ten clones. The sequenced sample was peripheral blood. Source of these receptors: a woman in her thirties or forties who had recovered from COVID-19.

The V and J genes are TRBV11-2 and TRBJ2-1; D uncertain. Germline V gives CDR1 SGHAT, CDR2 FQNNGV. V was pared by 2 bases and J by 0 bases, with 11 bases between. The length of the CDR3 is 16 residues. Written as DNA, the CDR3 is TGTGCCAGCAGCTTAATCGACATGAGCTCCTACAATGAGCAGTTCTTC. It translates to CASSLIDMSSYNEQFF.

The chain couples TRBV28 to TRBJ1-5; TRBD1 matches at 7 bases. CDR1 is MDHEN and CDR2 is SYDVKM in the germline V gene. Trimming removed 6 bases from V and 0 bases from J; junction bases left unmatched: 5. The CDR3 is 15 residues long. In DNA form, the CDR3 reads TGTGCCAGCAGAAAACAGGGGTATAGCAATCAGCCCCAGCATTTT. Encoded protein: CASRKQGYSNQPQHF.

J is TRBJ1-5 and V is TRBV30, with 8 bases identical to TRBD1. Trimming removed 2 bases from V and 5 bases from J; junction bases left unmatched: 2. The CDR3 extends over 13 amino acids. CDR1 is GTSNPN, CDR2 SVGIG, per germline (reference sequence). CDR3 sequence (DNA): TGTGCCTGGAGTCAGGACAGGGATCAGCCCCAGCATTTT. Its translation is CAWSQDRDQPQHF.

The rearrangement joins TRBV11-2 to TRBJ2-1; TRBD2 might be the D (6 bases). Trimming took off 5 bases at V and 4 bases at J, with 12 bases between the two ends. In germline, CDR1 is SGHAT, CDR2 FQNNGV. CDR3 length: 14 residues. The CDR3 bases are TGTGCCAGCAGCCCGTCCCGGGGGTACAATGAGCAGTTCTTC. Its translation is CASSPSRGYNEQFF.

The table lists this clone with a count of one. V and J are TRBV9 and TRBJ1-2; D perhaps matches TRBD1 (6 bases). CDR1 is SGDLS and CDR2 is YYNGEE in the germline V gene. This CDR3 has 17 amino acids. Trimming shortened V by 3 bases and J by 0 bases, and 18 bases separated the two germline ends. CDR3 coding DNA: TGTGCCAGCAGCGGTCTTGGGACACGGACCCCTAACTATGGCTACACCTTC. This codes for CASSGLGTRTPNYGYTF. The full variable domain, in which reference TRBV9 and TRBJ1-2 provide the parts outside the CDR3, is DSGVTQTPKHLITATGQRVTLRCSPRSGDLSVYWYQQSLDQGLQFLIQYYNGEERAKGNILERFSAQQFPDLHSELNLSSLELGDSALYFCASSGLGTRTPNYGYTFGSGTRLTVV.

This chain uses TRBV6-5 with TRBJ2-7; 7 bases fit TRBD1. The CDR3 has 14 amino acids. Trimming cost V 2 bases and J 2 bases; bases outside gene matches: 3. From germline, CDR1 is MNHEY and CDR2 SVGAGI. CDR3 in amino acids: CASSYKGGTYEQYF. CDR3 coding DNA: TGTGCCAGCAGTTACAAAGGGGGCACCTACGAGCAGTACTTC.

This rearrangement joins TRBV10-1 to TRBJ1-2; perhaps TRBD1 as D (5 bases). Germline lookup yields CDR1 WNHNN and CDR2 SYGVQD (reference sequence). This CDR3 comprises 16 residues. V dropped 4 bases and J dropped 0 bases, with 15 bases sitting between them. The DNA of the CDR3 is TGCGCCAGCAGTGGGCGCGTTGACAGCGCTAACTATGGCTACACCTTC. This translates into CASSGRVDSANYGYTF.

V and J are TRBV4-3 and TRBJ2-1; 11 positions agree with TRBD2. Trimming took 3 bases from V and 4 from J; bases not matched to a gene: 11. This CDR3 region has 18 residues. CDR1 is LGHNA and CDR2 is YSLEER in the germline V gene. The CDR3 nucleotides are TGCGCCAGCAGCCACTCTCTAGCGGGAGGACTGGGTTACAATGAGCAGTTCTTC. It specifies CASSHSLAGGLGYNEQFF.

This chain joins TRBV7-3 and TRBJ2-3; D gene uncertain. V was trimmed by 2 bases and J by 0 bases, leaving 12 bases between them. This CDR3 is 16 amino acids long. From germline, CDR1 is SGHTA and CDR2 FQGTGA. The CDR3 DNA is TGTGCCAGCAGCTTATTTGGGCCAGCTAGCACAGATACGCAGTATTTT. Translation gives CASSLFGPASTDTQYF.

This chain connects TRBV2 to TRBJ2-7; TRBD2 aligns across 8 bases. V shed 11 bases, J shed 4 bases, and the junction held 4 bases outside the gene matches. This CDR3 contains 11 residues. Germline lookup yields CDR1 SNHLY and CDR2 FYNNEI. CDR3 protein: CACSGGYEQYF. In DNA form, the CDR3 reads TGTGCCTGCTCGGGAGGGTACGAGCAGTACTTC.

V is TRBV28 and J is TRBJ1-5, with D tentatively TRBD1 (5 bases). Per germline, CDR1 MDHEN and CDR2 SYDVKM. Trimming removed 4 bases from V and 7 bases from J, with 11 bases in between. This CDR3 has 13 amino acids. CDR3 amino acids: CASSSGLSQPQHF. CDR3 DNA: TGTGCCAGCAGTTCAGGGTTATCACAGCCCCAGCATTTT.

CDR3 sequence: CASSLGTGSSGNTIYF. CDR3 in DNA: TGTGCCAGCAGCTTAGGGACGGGAAGCTCTGGAAACACCATATATTTT. V is TRBV11-3 and J is TRBJ1-3; D uncertain. The V end lost 1 base, the J end lost 0 bases, and 10 bases lay between the germline ends. Germline V CDR1 and CDR2: SGHNT, YENEEA. The CDR3 contains 16 residues.

The rearrangement links TRBV6-5 to TRBJ1-5; tentative D call: TRBD1 (5 bases). The V end lost 2 bases, the J end lost 3 bases, and 11 bases lay between the germline ends. Per the germline V gene, CDR1 is MNHEY and CDR2 is SVGAGI. The CDR3 has 15 amino acids. The DNA for the CDR3 is TGTGCCAGCAGTTACGGGGGGGGTGACAATCAGCCCCAGCATTTT. This codes for CASSYGGGDNQPQHF.

The rearrangement links TRBV18 to TRBJ1-6; 7 nucleotides line up with TRBD1. CDR3 length: 15 residues. V was pared by 3 bases and J by 5 bases, with 4 bases of the junction left unmatched. Germline CDR1 KGHSH, CDR2 LQKENI. CDR3 coding DNA: TGTGCCAGCTCACCCGGGACAGTTAATAATTCACCCCTCCACTTT. Protein: CASSPGTVNNSPLHF. Supplemented by reference TRBV18 and TRBJ1-6, the full variable domain reads NAGVMQNPRHLVRRRGQEARLRCSPMKGHSHVYWYRQLPEEGLKFMVYLQKENIIDESGMPKERFSAEFPKEGPSILRIQQVVRGDSAAYFCASSPGTVNNSPLHFGNGTRLTVT.

The chain employs TRBV6-2 or TRBV6-3 and TRBJ2-7, with D hard to call. Trimming removed 4 bases at V and 1 base at J, with 14 bases between. The germline V gene encodes CDR1 MNHEY and CDR2 SVGEGT. The CDR3 is 15 residues long. The CDR3 protein is CASSSPSTRSYEQYF. The CDR3 nucleotides read TGTGCCAGCAGTTCTCCATCGACACGTTCCTACGAGCAGTACTTC.

This chain joins TRBV4-2 and TRBJ2-1, with 8 bases fitting TRBD2. CDR3 length: 15 amino acids. With V trimmed by 0 bases and J by 5 bases, 3 bases remained unmatched. The V gene's germline CDR1 is LGHNA and CDR2 YNFKEQ. The CDR3 is CASSQDGRGDNEQFF. The CDR3 nucleotides are TGTGCCAGCAGCCAAGACGGGAGGGGTGACAATGAGCAGTTCTTC.

The gene calls are TRBV24-1 and TRBJ2-5, with 7 bases identical to TRBD1. The CDR3 has 17 amino acids. Per germline, CDR1 KGHDR and CDR2 SFDVKD. V was pared by 3 bases and J by 1 base, with 10 bases of the junction left unmatched. This chain's CDR3 is CATSDTTGTQTQETQYF. CDR3 bases: TGTGCCACCAGTGATACGACAGGGACCCAAACCCAAGAGACCCAGTACTTC.

This chain uses TRBV19 with TRBJ1-2, with unresolved D. Germline V lookup: CDR1 LNHDA, CDR2 SQIVND (reference sequence). V shed 3 bases and J shed 1 base, with 9 bases lying between them. The CDR3 has 14 residues. CDR3: CASSIVADNYGYTF. CDR3 nucleotides: TGTGCCAGTAGTATTGTAGCAGATAACTATGGCTACACCTTC.

The CDR3: CASSDLGLAASYNEQFF. The CDR3 DNA reads TGTGCCAGCAGTGATCTGGGACTAGCGGCCTCCTACAATGAGCAGTTCTTC. The gene calls are TRBV2 and TRBJ2-1; 11 bases agree with TRBD2. Per the germline V gene, CDR1 is SNHLY and CDR2 is FYNNEI. V dropped 3 bases and J dropped 0; count of bases not matched to a gene: 4. This CDR3 spans 17 amino acids.

This chain uses TRBV4-3 with TRBJ2-7; 7 positions agree with TRBD2. J gave up 4 bases and V 0 bases, and 12 bases lay outside the gene matches. The CDR3 spans 17 residues. Looked up from germline, CDR1 is LGHNA and CDR2 is YSLEER. The CDR3 spells CASSQDPVGAGLYEQYF. The CDR3 coding sequence is TGCGCCAGCAGCCAAGATCCGGTGGGAGCGGGGTTGTACGAGCAGTACTTC.

V and J are TRBV2 and TRBJ2-3; D perhaps matches TRBD2 (5 bases). Trimming shortened V by 8 bases and J by 2 bases, and 17 bases separated the two germline ends. CDR1 is SNHLY, CDR2 FYNNEI, per germline. The CDR3 loop spans 15 amino acids. Here the CDR3 reads CASVRLGSSTDTQYF. In DNA, the CDR3 is TGTGCCAGCGTTAGGTTGGGGAGCTCCACAGATACGCAGTATTTT.

This clone was recorded a few times. V usage is TRBV5-4 and J usage is TRBJ2-2, with TRBD1 matching 9 bases. The trim removed 3 bases at V and 6 bases at J, leaving 3 bases unmatched. The CDR3 covers 14 residues. The germline V gene has CDR1 SGHNT and CDR2 YYREEE (reference sequence). In DNA form, the CDR3 reads TGTGCCAGCAGCTCCGGGACAGGGCCCGGGGAGCTGTTTTTT. This encodes CASSSGTGPGELFF.

V and J are TRBV30 and TRBJ2-7; 9 bases map to TRBD2. CDR3 length: 13 residues. The germline gives CDR1 GTSNPN, CDR2 SVGIG (reference sequence). J gave up 3 bases and V 3 bases, and 3 bases lay outside the gene matches. CDR3 sequence: CAWRTSGFYEQYF. The CDR3 DNA reads as TGTGCCTGGAGGACTAGCGGCTTCTACGAGCAGTACTTC.

The rearrangement uses TRBV30 and TRBJ2-2; a possible D gene is TRBD1 (5 bases). The CDR3 has 16 residues. Germline CDR1 is GTSNPN and CDR2 is SVGIG (reference sequence). Deletions cut 0 bases from V and 1 base from J, with 12 bases between. DNA of the CDR3: TGTGCCTGGAGTGTACTTTTCGGACAGAACACCGGGGAGCTGTTTTTT. Its translation: CAWSVLFGQNTGELFF.

This sequence joins TRBV7-9 and TRBJ2-1, with 8 bases aligning to TRBD2. The CDR3 contains 16 residues. Germline V gene sequence: CDR1 SEHNR, CDR2 FQNEAQ (reference sequence). V shed 5 bases and J 1 base; nucleotides not matched to a gene: 7. The CDR3 DNA sequence: TGTGCCAGCAGCCCCAGCGGGGGCCTTTCCTACAATGAGCAGTTCTTC. Protein product: CASSPSGGLSYNEQFF.

A word on this clone: Being one base from a much bigger clone, this may be a read error. The V and J genes are TRBV6-4 and TRBJ1-6, with 7 bases aligning to TRBD1. Losses at the gene ends were 4 bases for V and 5 bases for J; bases not matched to a gene: 2. The CDR3 sequence is 14 residues long. Germline CDR1 is MRHNA and CDR2 is SNTAGT. The CDR3 sequence is CASSAGTDNSPLHF. The CDR3 DNA sequence: TGTGCCAGCAGTGCCGGGACAGATAATTCACCCCTCCACTTT.

The gene calls are TRBV28 and TRBJ2-5, with D maybe TRBD1 (6 bases). In germline, CDR1 is MDHEN, CDR2 SYDVKM. The CDR3 sequence is 15 residues long. V was cut by 3 bases and J by 3 bases, with 14 bases left in between. The CDR3: CASSLAGTYKETQYF. The CDR3 nucleotides are TGTGCCAGCAGTTTGGCTGGGACATACAAAGAGACCCAGTACTTC.

The sample holds one count of this clone. The chain combines TRBV30 with TRBJ2-1; 13 bases are shared with TRBD2. Trimming removed 1 base from V and 12 bases from J; junction bases left unmatched: 18. CDR1 GTSNPN and CDR2 SVGIG come from the germline V gene (reference sequence). The length of the CDR3 is 18 residues. This CDR3 is CAWSARGTSGTGGTGQFF. CDR3 coding DNA: TGTGCCTGGAGTGCCCGTGGGACTAGCGGGACTGGGGGGACGGGGCAGTTCTTC. Filled out from reference TRBV30 and TRBJ2-1, the complete variable domain reads SQTIHQWPATLVQPVGSPLSLECTVEGTSNPNLYWYRQAAGRGLQLLFYSVGIGQISSEVPQNLSASRPQDRQFILSSKKLLLSDSGFYLCAWSARGTSGTGGTGQFFGPGTRLTVL.

The sample holds a few counts of this clone. This sequence joins TRBV19 and TRBJ1-5, with D possibly matching TRBD1 (6 bases). V shed 8 bases and J shed 0 bases, with 17 bases lying between them. The CDR3 consists of 16 residues. CDR1 and CDR2 from the germline V gene are LNHDA and SQIVND (reference sequence). DNA for the CDR3: TGTGCCAGTCTCACTAAGACACAGGGTAGCAATCAGCCCCAGCATTTT. Protein sequence: CASLTKTQGSNQPQHF.

This rearrangement joins TRBV5-1 to TRBJ2-7, with 10 bases matching TRBD2. The junction had 7 bases not matched to a gene; V was cut back by 4 bases and J by 6 bases. CDR3 length: 14 residues. From germline, CDR1 is SGHRS and CDR2 YFSETQ. The CDR3 is CASSPTSGSAEQYF. The CDR3 region has the DNA TGCGCCAGCAGCCCGACTAGCGGGTCCGCCGAGCAGTACTTC.